This T cell receptor beta chain was sequenced in a study of blood T cell repertoires in COVID-19. V shed 7 bases and J 2 bases; nucleotides not matched to a gene: 9. This CDR3 is 15 amino acids long. Germline assignment: CDR1 SNHLY and CDR2 FYNNEI. Study processing details: By means of reference gene primer amplification, nucleated cell counts were estimated. TCRdb's table, derived via immunoSEQ multiplex PCR, lists solely in-frame clones and lacks some. For V, J and clone size, that table is used; D and trimming come from the DNA. The sample has 200,000 to 300,000 clones, approximately 87% seen once.

This clonotype was sampled from a human donor in a cohort sampled during active COVID-19. The sequencing sample was made of peripheral blood. This sequence joins TRBV2 and TRBJ2-3; 7 bases match TRBD1. CDR3 in amino acids: CASTLTGTVTDTQYF. CDR3 nucleotide sequence: TGTGCCAGCACCCTCACCGGGACAGTCACAGATACGCAGTATTTT.